Below, 5 T cell receptor beta chains from the same sample are listed, as sequenced in a study of beta chain features in type 1 diabetes. These TCRs' antigens remain unknown. Study observations and caveats: TCRB CDR3s from Type 1 diabetes patients were moderately but significantly shorter in all four CD4+ subsets.

The entirety of the isolated RNA underwent reverse transcription, so expressed TCRB transcripts were sequenced. Profiling relied on immunoSEQ multiplex PCR, and the TCRdb table lists in-frame clones only, not all of them. Found here are around 25,000 clones, around 69% of them singletons; the top ten hold roughly 4.3%. Sequencing was performed on Tregs from blood. The origin of the receptors is a man aged 18-30 years with type 1 diabetes.

The chain recombines TRBV4-1 with TRBJ1-2; D gene ambiguous. The germline V gene encodes CDR1 MGHRA and CDR2 YSYEKL. This CDR3 spans 12 amino acids. V shed 1 base and J shed 8 bases, with 8 bases lying between them. This CDR3 is CASSQGWEGYTF. The DNA of the CDR3 is TGCGCCAGCAGCCAAGGATGGGAGGGCTACACCTTC.

This chain uses TRBV6-1 with TRBJ2-5, with a tentative D call TRBD2 (5 bases). The end of the DNA is better explained by TRBJ2-7, so the J call may be wrong. Germline CDR1 MNHNS, CDR2 SASEGT. The CDR3 loop spans 14 amino acids. This CDR3 is CASSEAGVRYEQYF. CDR3 DNA sequence: TGTGCCAGCAGTGAAGCCGGGGTTAGGTACGAGCAGTACTTC.

The gene calls are TRBV5-1 and TRBJ1-5; D is uncertain. V lost 0 bases, J lost 0 bases, and 22 bases lay in between. Germline values: CDR1 SGHRS, CDR2 YFSETQ. The CDR3 is 20 amino acids. In nucleotides, the CDR3 is TGCGCCAGCAGCTTGGTATTAAGTCGCCCCGCGGGGAGTAGCAATCAGCCCCAGCATTTT. It specifies CASSLVLSRPAGSSNQPQHF.

The rearrangement links TRBV19 to TRBJ2-1; 10 positions match TRBD1. The CDR3 has 15 residues. CDR1 is LNHDA and CDR2 is SQIVND in the germline V gene (reference sequence). J lost 4 bases, V lost 3 bases, and 3 bases had no gene match. The CDR3 bases are TGTGCCAGTAGTATCGGGGGACAGGGGTACAATGAGCAGTTCTTC. This gives the protein CASSIGGQGYNEQFF.

The chain links TRBV5-1 to TRBJ2-1; D unresolved. Germline CDR1 is SGHRS and CDR2 is YFSETQ. CDR3 length equals 14 residues. Trimming shortened V by 2 bases and J by 6 bases, and 12 bases separated the two germline ends. The CDR3, as DNA: TGCGCCAGCAGCTTCCGGAGCCTTCCCAATGAGCAGTTCTTC. Translated, it gives CASSFRSLPNEQFF.